This T cell receptor beta chain is from a study of blood T cell repertoires in COVID-19. The wider study: COVID-19 samples, acute and convalescent, were from the United States, Italy and Spain. Sources were T cells, B-cell-depleted T cells, or PBMCs; the material itself was cDNA or gDNA.

Original processing notes: Estimated nucleated cell counts came from reference gene primer amplification. Assay: immunoSEQ multiplex PCR; the TCRdb copy retains only in-frame clones and omits some. That table is the source of V, J and clone size, and D and trimming were worked out from the DNA. The sample records 200,000 to 250,000 clones, 88% being singletons. This TCR was recovered from a woman aged 60-75 years with acute or convalescent COVID-19. Source material: peripheral blood.

The CDR3 nucleotides are TGTGCCAGCAGTGATACCTGGCGGTCCGGGGAGCTGTTTTTT. Its translation: CASSDTWRSGELFF. This chain links TRBV25-1 with TRBJ2-2; D is ambiguous. This CDR3 comprises 14 residues. CDR1 MGHDK and CDR2 SYGVNS come from the germline V gene. V was shortened by 3 bases and J by 6 bases, with 11 bases between the two germline ends.